One and the same sample provided the 12 T cell receptor beta chains below, sequenced in a study of T-cell memory formation after mild COVID-19. TCRdb called the 5' RACE reads again in MiXCR, with one record for every CDR3 protein. The sample has approximately 240,000 distinct CDR3 sequences; about 15% are singletons. The sample taken for sequencing was PBMCs or a T cell subset sorted from them (not recorded which). The receptors originated from a man between 18 and 35 years old who had mild COVID-19 (a few samples of this study predate the infection). Cell type and time point are not known.

This clonotype has ten or more counts. V gene TRBV7-2 combines with J gene TRBJ2-2, with D perhaps being TRBD1 or TRBD2 (6 bases each). Trimming removed 5 bases at V and 1 base at J, with 17 bases between. CDR1 and CDR2 from the germline V gene are SGHTA and FQGNSA. This CDR3 spans 17 amino acids. The DNA for the CDR3 is TGTGCCAGCAGCCCAAGGTCGGGGGCCCGGAACACCGGGGAGCTGTTTTTT. Its protein is CASSPRSGARNTGELFF.

The chain combines TRBV15 with TRBJ1-5, with D unclear. Germline V gene data show CDR1 as LNHNV and CDR2 as YYDKDF (reference sequence). The CDR3 loop spans 13 amino acids. Trimming removed 4 bases from V and 5 bases from J, with 9 bases in between. The CDR3 sequence is CATSNRLDQPQHF. DNA for the CDR3: TGTGCCACCAGCAATCGGCTGGATCAGCCCCAGCATTTT.

The chain recombines TRBV7-2 with TRBJ1-2; 7 bases match TRBD1. Germline V gene data show CDR1 as SGHTA and CDR2 as FQGNSA. The CDR3 spans 15 residues. The ends lost 4 bases at V and 3 bases at J; junction bases unmatched: 8. The CDR3 is CASSSVSTGHYGYTF. The CDR3 coding sequence is TGTGCCAGCAGCTCAGTTTCGACAGGGCACTATGGCTACACCTTC.

The V call is TRBV4-3, the J call TRBJ1-2; D gene unclear. Germline V gives CDR1 LGHNA, CDR2 YSLEER. The CDR3 has 15 residues. With 5 bases removed from V and 7 bases from J, the gap between germline ends came to 20 bases. CDR3 nucleotides: TGCGCCAGCAGCAATGGGGTTGGACGGGGAGGTGGCTACACCTTC. The encoded protein is CASSNGVGRGGGYTF.

Only one count was recorded for this clonotype. V is TRBV20-1 and J is TRBJ2-4, with D possibly matching TRBD1 (6 bases). Germline CDR1 DFQATT, CDR2 SNEGSKA (reference sequence). The ends were cut back, 5 bases at V and 2 bases at J, with 19 bases in the middle. The CDR3 extends over 16 amino acids. CDR3 sequence: CSAPLNWGPSKNIQYF. CDR3 sequence (DNA): TGCAGTGCTCCCTTAAACTGGGGGCCCTCCAAAAACATTCAGTACTTC.

This clonotype was recorded a few times. The chain joins TRBV4-1 to TRBJ2-3, with D perhaps being TRBD1 or TRBD2 (6 bases each). The CDR3 length is 14 residues. From germline, CDR1 is MGHRA and CDR2 YSYEKL. V was shortened by 2 bases and J by 5 bases, with 11 bases between the two germline ends. CDR3 loop: CASSQRRGEDTQYF. The CDR3 coding sequence is TGCGCCAGCAGCCAACGGAGGGGGGAAGATACGCAGTATTTT.

The V call is TRBV20-1, the J call TRBJ1-1, with D unclear. The CDR3 is 13 residues long. Germline loops: CDR1 DFQATT, CDR2 SNEGSKA (reference sequence). V lost 3 bases and J lost 3, with 11 bases in between. The CDR3 is CSARSPADTEAFF. The CDR3 DNA reads TGCAGTGCTAGGTCCCCAGCGGACACTGAAGCTTTCTTT.

This clonotype came up a few times. This chain joins TRBV4-3 and TRBJ2-6; 9 positions match TRBD1. This CDR3 spans 18 amino acids. V gave up 0 bases and J gave up 2 bases; unmatched junction bases: 5. CDR1 is LGHNA and CDR2 is YSLEER in the germline V gene. This chain's CDR3 is CASSQDRQGGAGANVLTF. CDR3 coding DNA: TGCGCCAGCAGCCAAGATCGACAGGGGGGGGCTGGGGCCAACGTCCTGACTTTC.

This clonotype was seen only a few times. The genes are TRBV6-5 and TRBJ1-1; TRBD1 matches 7 bases. The V gene's germline CDR1 is MNHEY and CDR2 SVGAGI. The CDR3 covers 14 residues. The V segment lost 6 bases and the J segment 4 bases; nucleotides outside the gene matches: 8. CDR3 sequence: CASSQGGRTTEAFF. CDR3 nucleotides: TGTGCCAGCAGCCAGGGGGGGAGAACCACTGAAGCTTTCTTT.

This clonotype was seen a few times. The chain has TRBV5-1 and TRBJ1-1; TRBD1 aligns across 7 bases. CDR3 length: 15 residues. Germline lookup yields CDR1 SGHRS and CDR2 YFSETQ. V was pared by 3 bases and J by 5 bases, with 10 bases of the junction left unmatched. The CDR3 DNA reads as TGCGCCAGCAGCTCACCAGGGGGGGATCGGACTGAAGCTTTCTTT. Protein: CASSSPGGDRTEAFF.

The chain recombines TRBV7-9 with TRBJ1-1, with D unclear. Germline lookup yields CDR1 SEHNR and CDR2 FQNEAQ (reference sequence). This CDR3 has 14 amino acids. V lost 1 base, J lost 4 bases, and 10 bases lay in between. The CDR3 coding sequence is TGTGCCAGCAGCTTAGGACTGGCAGGCACTGAAGCTTTCTTT. Its protein is CASSLGLAGTEAFF.

This clonotype was counted a few times. The chain couples TRBV5-1 to TRBJ1-1; 8 bases line up with TRBD1. The CDR3 totals 14 residues. V lost 4 bases, J lost 1 base, and 3 bases stayed unmatched. From germline, CDR1 is SGHRS and CDR2 YFSETQ. The CDR3 is CASSQGAGNTEAFF. The CDR3 region has the DNA TGCGCCAGCAGCCAGGGGGCTGGGAACACTGAAGCTTTCTTT.